Presented here are 5 T cell receptor beta chains from one specimen sequenced in a study of blood T cell repertoires in COVID-19. Measured with immunoSEQ multiplex PCR; TCRdb has only the in-frame clones, and not every one. This sample carries 150,000 to 200,000 clones, 70% to 90% of them seen once, and the ten largest clones take approximately 21%. Source material: peripheral blood. The receptors stem from a man aged 55-75 years with active or convalescent COVID-19.

V gene TRBV4-2 combines with J gene TRBJ2-3; D is unresolved. Trimming removed 0 bases from V and 9 bases from J, with 10 bases in between. The CDR3 runs to 13 residues. Germline V lookup: CDR1 LGHNA, CDR2 YNFKEQ. The CDR3, as DNA: TGTGCCAGCAGCCAAGATGAGTCGATCACGCAGTATTTT. Encoded protein: CASSQDESITQYF.

The chain recombines TRBV5-6 with TRBJ2-1; TRBD2 is a possible D gene (5 bases). The germline V and J ends were trimmed by 0 bases and 8 bases, with 9 bases remaining between them. CDR3 length equals 13 residues. Germline loops: CDR1 SGHDT, CDR2 YYEEEE. The CDR3 here is CASSLVYGDEQFF. For the CDR3, the DNA is TGTGCCAGCAGCTTGGTTTACGGGGATGAGCAGTTCTTC.

This sequence joins TRBV11-2 and TRBJ1-3, with no clear D. The germline V and J ends were trimmed by 6 bases and 0 bases, with 9 bases remaining between them. The CDR3 runs 14 residues. Germline values: CDR1 SGHAT, CDR2 FQNNGV. This CDR3 reads CASSLRSSGNTIYF. CDR3 coding DNA: TGTGCCAGCAGTCTCCGGAGCTCTGGAAACACCATATATTTT.

This sequence joins TRBV9 and TRBJ2-1; 9 bases fit TRBD1. V gave up 1 base and J gave up 6 bases; unmatched junction bases: 5. Germline V CDR1 and CDR2: SGDLS, YYNGEE. This CDR3 has 15 amino acids. The CDR3 coding sequence is TGTGCCAGCAGCGTATGGCCGGGACAGGGCAATGAGCAGTTCTTC. This encodes CASSVWPGQGNEQFF.

This chain joins TRBV3-1 (or the pseudogene TRBV3-2) and TRBJ1-1; possibly TRBD1 for D (6 bases). Looked up from germline, CDR1 is LGHDT and CDR2 is YNNKEL (reference sequence). This CDR3 is built from 15 residues. V was trimmed by 4 bases and J by 1 base, leaving 13 bases between them. CDR3 sequence reads: CASSRQQGTNTEAFF. The CDR3 DNA follows: TGTGCCAGCAGCCGCCAACAGGGTACGAACACTGAAGCTTTCTTT.